This T cell receptor (beta chain) comes out of a study of blood T cell repertoires in COVID-19. The wider study: There were acute and convalescent COVID-19 samples, and they came from the United States, Italy and Spain. Nucleic acid was either cDNA or gDNA, and it came from T cells, B-cell-depleted T cells, or PBMCs.

Per the study methods: Amplified reference gene primers provided the basis for estimating nucleated cell counts. Generated by immunoSEQ multiplex PCR, the TCRdb table keeps only in-frame clones and is missing some. The V and J calls and clone size come from that table; D and trimming were worked out from the DNA. The table has roughly 250,000 clones, 80% to 90% seen once. Details on this clone: This CDR3 is also generated by other DNA sequences in the sample.

CDR3 length equals 13 residues. Germline loops: CDR1 DFQATT, CDR2 SNEGSKA (reference sequence). V dropped 3 bases and J dropped 0 bases, with 6 bases sitting between them. Sequencing was carried out using peripheral blood. This sequence was found in a woman aged 40 to 50 with acute or convalescent COVID-19. The V call is TRBV20-1, the J call TRBJ1-3, with D possibly being TRBD1 (5 bases). The CDR3 DNA reads as TGCAGTGCTAGTACAGGCTCTGGAAACACCATATATTTT. It codes for CSASTGSGNTIYF.